What follows are 6 T cell receptor beta chains derived from one specimen sequenced in a study of blood T cell repertoires in COVID-19. Assay used: immunoSEQ multiplex PCR; TCRdb lists only in-frame clones, some missing. The sample records about 190,000 clones, 70% to 90% being singletons. Sequencing was performed on peripheral blood. All receptors derive from a man in his thirties or forties with acute or convalescent COVID-19.

The CDR3 spells CASSLGSGASTTDTQYF. Written as DNA, the CDR3 is TGCGCCAGCAGCTTAGGAAGCGGAGCCTCAACCACAGATACGCAGTATTTT. The chain carries TRBV5-1 and TRBJ2-3; tentative D call: TRBD2 (5 bases). Trimming removed 2 bases at V and 2 bases at J, with 18 bases between. Germline CDR1 SGHRS, CDR2 YFSETQ. The CDR3 contains 17 residues.

The J gene is TRBJ1-2, the V gene TRBV28; D ambiguous. The CDR3 loop spans 12 amino acids. With 6 bases removed from V and 6 bases from J, the gap between germline ends came to 11 bases. Germline V lookup: CDR1 MDHEN, CDR2 SYDVKM. The CDR3 region has the DNA TGTGCCAGCAGACGTGGAGCAGATGGCTACACCTTC. Its translation is CASRRGADGYTF.

V and J are TRBV7-9 and TRBJ2-7; D unresolved. CDR1 and CDR2 (germline): SEHNR, FQNEAQ (reference sequence). The CDR3 is made up of 14 amino acids. The ends were cut back, 8 bases at V and 3 bases at J, with 17 bases in the middle. The DNA for the CDR3 is TGTGCCAGCTCTGGGCCCCCCCATCACTACGAGCAGTACTTC. It specifies CASSGPPHHYEQYF.

In the case of this clone: An end of the junction does not agree with germline; a read error may underlie this. The V and J genes are TRBV10-3 and TRBJ2-7; 7 nucleotides line up with TRBD1. Germline V CDR1 and CDR2: ENHRY, SYGVKD. The CDR3 totals 12 residues. The CDR3: CAISQDRDDPSF. In DNA, the CDR3 is TGTGCCATCAGCCAAGACAGGGATGATCCGTCCTTC.

The chain employs TRBV11-2 and TRBJ2-1, with 8 positions matching TRBD2. The length of the CDR3 is 18 residues. V lost 5 bases to trimming and J lost 3 bases; unmatched junction nucleotides: 15. CDR1 and CDR2 (germline): SGHAT, FQNNGV. As DNA, the CDR3 is TGTGCCAGCAGCCCTCAATGGGCAGCGGGAGTCCGCTACAATGAGCAGTTCTTC. Protein product: CASSPQWAAGVRYNEQFF.

In its sample, this clone was seen once. The chain recombines TRBV10-3 with TRBJ1-3; perhaps TRBD1 as D (5 bases). This CDR3 is 13 amino acids long. V lost 8 bases to trimming and J lost 2 bases, with 10 bases between them. CDR1 and CDR2 (germline): ENHRY, SYGVKD. CDR3 DNA sequence: TGTGCCATCTCGGGGGATCCTGGAAACACCATATATTTT. Protein: CAISGDPGNTIYF.